The 23 T cell receptor beta chains in this list originate from one sample, sequenced in a study of blood T cell repertoires in COVID-19 (dated by TCRdb to the early 2020s). Libraries came from the immunoSEQ multiplex PCR assay. The source is immuneACCESS, and TCRdb retained only in-frame sequences with V and J called. Part of the clones is not carried over; for the studies checked, unresolved V genes explain less than half of this, and the remainder is unexplained. The sample includes about 120,000 clones, with 65% to 85% observed a single time. Approximately 3.6% of the sample is taken by the ten largest. The sequenced sample was PBMCs or T cells enriched from blood (not recorded which). The receptors come from a woman in her twenties or thirties who had recovered from COVID-19.

V usage is TRBV6-5 and J usage is TRBJ1-2; 8 nucleotides agree with TRBD1. The germline V gene has CDR1 MNHEY and CDR2 SVGAGI. V shed 7 bases, J shed 6 bases, and the junction held 10 bases outside the gene matches. This CDR3 contains 14 residues. The CDR3 sequence is CASTIGQGRNGYTF. The CDR3 DNA is TGTGCCAGCACCATCGGACAGGGACGAAATGGCTACACCTTC.

This clone was counted once. CDR3 coding DNA: TGTGCCAGCAGTCGACAGGGGGGGCATCAGCCCCAGCATTTT. This codes for CASSRQGGHQPQHF. The rearrangement uses TRBV2 and TRBJ1-5; 9 bases are shared with TRBD1. V dropped 5 bases and J dropped 5; count of bases not matched to a gene: 4. The CDR3 sequence is 14 residues long. CDR1 and CDR2 (germline): SNHLY, FYNNEI.

This clone was found a few times. The chain uses TRBV27 and TRBJ2-7; 7 bases line up with TRBD1. V dropped 0 bases and J dropped 3; count of bases not matched to a gene: 2. This CDR3 has 14 amino acids. Germline lookup yields CDR1 MNHEY and CDR2 SMNVEV (reference sequence). In nucleotides, the CDR3 is TGTGCCAGCAGTTTATCATGGGACAGCTACGAGCAGTACTTC. It yields the protein CASSLSWDSYEQYF.

The chain is built from TRBV19 and TRBJ2-7, with 9 bases lining up with TRBD2. Germline assignment: CDR1 LNHDA and CDR2 SQIVND (reference sequence). J gave up 2 bases and V 1 base, and 3 bases lay outside the gene matches. The CDR3 has 15 amino acids. CDR3 sequence: CASSIAAGGPYEQYF. The CDR3 coding sequence is TGTGCCAGTAGTATAGCTGCGGGAGGGCCCTACGAGCAGTACTTC. Combining the CDR3 with reference TRBV19 and TRBJ2-7 gives the whole variable domain DGGITQSPKYLFRKEGQNVTLSCEQNLNHDAMYWYRQDPGQGLRLIYYSQIVNDFQKGDIAEGYSVSREKKESFPLTVTSAQKNPTAFYLCASSIAAGGPYEQYFGPGTRLTVT.

The chain is built from TRBV5-4 and TRBJ2-2, with TRBD2 identical over 10 bases. With 0 bases clipped from V and 6 bases from J, the junction kept 8 bases outside the gene matches. This CDR3 contains 17 residues. CDR1 and CDR2 from the germline V gene are SGHNT and YYREEE (reference sequence). The CDR3, as DNA: TGTGCCAGCAGCTTGGGAGGGCCTAGCGGGAGTGCCGGGGAGCTGTTTTTT. This encodes CASSLGGPSGSAGELFF.

This clone was counted a few times. The genes are TRBV2 and TRBJ2-7, with D possibly matching TRBD1 (6 bases). The V end was cut by 3 bases, the J end by 4 bases, with 13 bases between. The CDR3 contains 14 residues. The germline gives CDR1 SNHLY, CDR2 FYNNEI. In DNA form, the CDR3 reads TGTGCCAGCAGTGACCGGGACACCCAATACGAGCAGTACTTC. It codes for CASSDRDTQYEQYF. Full variable domain (remainder filled in from reference TRBV2 and TRBJ2-7): EPEVTQTPSHQVTQMGQEVILRCVPISNHLYFYWYRQILGQKVEFLVSFYNNEISEKSEIFDDQFSVERPDGSNFTLKIRSTKLEDSAMYFCASSDRDTQYEQYFGPGTRLTVT.

The chain uses TRBV19 and TRBJ1-5, with D perhaps TRBD1 (6 bases). Per germline, CDR1 LNHDA and CDR2 SQIVND (reference sequence). V dropped 7 bases and J dropped 0 bases, with 10 bases sitting between them. This CDR3 region has 14 residues. In DNA, the CDR3 is TGTGCCAGTAAGACAGGCTATAGCAATCAGCCCCAGCATTTT. Translated: CASKTGYSNQPQHF.

The rearrangement joins TRBV28 to TRBJ2-7, with a possible D match to TRBD1 (6 bases). V shed 7 bases and J shed 5 bases, with 15 bases lying between them. CDR3 size: 13 residues. CDR1 is MDHEN and CDR2 is SYDVKM in the germline V gene. The CDR3 spells CASKTWAGDEQYF. The CDR3 nucleotides are TGTGCCAGCAAGACCTGGGCAGGGGACGAGCAGTACTTC.

The CDR3 nucleotides are TGTGCCAGTAGTACGCTACTAGCGGGAGGGTACGAGCAGTACTTC. It translates to CASSTLLAGGYEQYF. The J gene is TRBJ2-7, the V gene TRBV19; 13 nucleotides line up with TRBD2. This CDR3 has 15 residues. V dropped 4 bases and J dropped 4; count of bases not matched to a gene: 4. Germline V CDR1 and CDR2: LNHDA, SQIVND (reference sequence).

The gene calls are TRBV29-1 and TRBJ2-1, with 10 bases lining up with TRBD2. CDR3 length: 15 amino acids. The V gene's germline CDR1 is SQVTM and CDR2 ANQGSEA. The junction had 7 bases not matched to a gene; V was cut back by 4 bases and J by 4 bases. This CDR3 reads CSVVLAGAIYNEQFF. CDR3 DNA: TGCAGCGTTGTTCTAGCGGGAGCAATTTACAATGAGCAGTTCTTC.

J is TRBJ1-1 and V is TRBV10-3; TRBD1 agrees at 9 bases. CDR3 length equals 15 residues. Germline-derived CDR1 and CDR2 are ENHRY and SYGVKD. Germline trimming cut 3 bases from V and 5 bases from J; bases unmatched to any gene: 7. The CDR3 sequence is CAISDSGQGRTEAFF. For the CDR3, the DNA is TGTGCCATCAGTGATTCCGGACAGGGGAGGACTGAAGCTTTCTTT.

This chain connects TRBV12-5 to TRBJ2-2, with 7 bases that match TRBD2. V trimming: 6 bases; J trimming: 0 bases; junction bases outside the gene matches: 4. Germline CDR1 LGHNT, CDR2 FRNRAP. This CDR3 comprises 15 residues. The CDR3 spells CASGSGLTNTGELFF. The CDR3 region has the DNA TGTGCTAGTGGCTCGGGACTAACGAACACCGGGGAGCTGTTTTTT.

Of note for this clone: At one end the junction does not follow the germline gene, possibly because of a read error. The chain has TRBV28 and TRBJ1-6; 8 bases agree with TRBD1. The germline gives CDR1 MDHEN, CDR2 SYDVKM. This CDR3 has 11 amino acids. This CDR3 is CASSSDRALRF. In DNA form, the CDR3 reads TGTGCCAGCAGCTCGGACAGGGCACTCCGCTTT.

The count of this clone is one. This sequence joins TRBV28 and TRBJ2-5; 12 positions agree with TRBD2. Germline lookup yields CDR1 MDHEN and CDR2 SYDVKM. The CDR3 spans 19 residues. The V gene end was trimmed by 6 bases and the J gene end by 1 base; junction bases not matched to a gene: 15. The CDR3 nucleotides read TGTGCCAGCAGCTATCCCAATTCACGACTAGCGGGAGCCCAAGAGACCCAGTACTTC. It translates to CASSYPNSRLAGAQETQYF.

The chain is built from TRBV19 and TRBJ1-1, with D perhaps matching TRBD1 (5 bases). The CDR3 covers 16 residues. Looked up from germline, CDR1 is LNHDA and CDR2 is SQIVND (reference sequence). Trimming took off 8 bases at V and 4 bases at J, with 23 bases between the two ends. Here the CDR3 reads CASYPGRGFRGTEAFF. As DNA, the CDR3 is TGTGCCAGTTACCCAGGTCGCGGCTTTAGGGGCACTGAAGCTTTCTTT.

The chain couples TRBV9 to TRBJ2-2, with D possibly matching TRBD2 (6 bases). Trimming removed 8 bases at V and 4 bases at J, with 18 bases between. Looked up from germline, CDR1 is SGDLS and CDR2 is YYNGEE. The CDR3 sequence is 15 residues long. CDR3 sequence (DNA): TGTGCCAGTAACCTCGGGACTCTAGCCACCGGGGAGCTGTTTTTT. Translated: CASNLGTLATGELFF.

Worth noting for this clone: The identical CDR3 is also encoded by other nucleotide sequences in the sample. The chain carries TRBV29-1 and TRBJ1-1; 7 positions match TRBD1. CDR3 length: 13 amino acids. The germline V gene encodes CDR1 SQVTM and CDR2 ANQGSEA. The J segment lost 0 bases and the V segment lost 6 bases, leaving 4 bases of the junction unmatched. The DNA for the CDR3 is TGCAGCGTGAGACAGGGCATGAACACTGAAGCTTTCTTT. Protein: CSVRQGMNTEAFF.

V usage is TRBV28 and J usage is TRBJ2-3; D not resolved. CDR1 is MDHEN, CDR2 SYDVKM, per germline. With 6 bases removed from V and 2 bases from J, the gap between germline ends came to 6 bases. The length of the CDR3 is 12 residues. CDR3 nucleotide sequence: TGTGCCAGCAGGGGCTTCACAGATACGCAGTATTTT. It translates to CASRGFTDTQYF. The whole variable domain, filled in from reference TRBV28 and TRBJ2-3, reads DVKVTQSSRYLVKRTGEKVFLECVQDMDHENMFWYRQDPGLGLRLIYFSYDVKMKEKGDIPEGYSVSREKKERFSLILESASTNQTSMYLCASRGFTDTQYFGPGTRLTVL.

The V and J genes are TRBV30 and TRBJ1-2; D possibly corresponds to TRBD1 (5 bases). The V end was cut by 3 bases, the J end by 5 bases, with 19 bases between. This CDR3 has 15 amino acids. Germline CDR1 reads GTSNPN; CDR2 reads SVGIG (reference sequence). CDR3: CAWSRDSGGSYGYTF. DNA of the CDR3: TGTGCCTGGAGCCGGGACTCCGGAGGGAGTTATGGCTACACCTTC.

The CDR3 DNA reads TGTGCCAGCGCCCTGGACAGGGGGCAAGATGGCTACACCTTC. It yields the protein CASALDRGQDGYTF. The V gene is TRBV27, the J gene TRBJ1-2; 11 bases line up with TRBD1. Germline V gene sequence: CDR1 MNHEY, CDR2 SMNVEV (reference sequence). V was clipped by 8 bases and J by 6 bases; unmatched bases: 8. There are 14 residues in the CDR3.

The chain combines TRBV28 with TRBJ2-3, with 7 bases lining up with TRBD2. CDR1 MDHEN and CDR2 SYDVKM come from the germline V gene. The CDR3 consists of 15 residues. J gave up 2 bases and V 5 bases, and 7 bases lay outside the gene matches. CDR3 in DNA: TGTGCCAGCAGTGCGCGGGGAGGGCCCACAGATACGCAGTATTTT. The encoded protein is CASSARGGPTDTQYF.

The table lists this clone with a count of one. The chain has TRBV5-8 and TRBJ1-1; 8 nucleotides line up with TRBD1. Germline trimming cut 6 bases from V and 1 base from J; bases unmatched to any gene: 11. Per the germline V gene, CDR1 is SGHTS and CDR2 is YDEGEE. This CDR3 contains 16 residues. The chain's CDR3 is CASTRQGRAGNTEAFF. DNA of the CDR3: TGTGCCAGCACAAGACAGGGGCGGGCGGGGAACACTGAAGCTTTCTTT.

This chain joins TRBV7-2 and TRBJ2-7; the D gene is possibly TRBD1 (6 bases). The germline V gene has CDR1 SGHTA and CDR2 FQGNSA. This CDR3 contains 14 residues. The V end was cut by 8 bases, the J end by 2 bases, with 16 bases between. The DNA for the CDR3 is TGTGCCAGCCAGAGGGGGAAAGGAGCCTACGAGCAGTACTTC. Translation gives CASQRGKGAYEQYF.